The rows below give T cell receptor beta chains drawn from one sample of a study of radiotherapy plus CTLA-4 blockade in lung cancer. This table comes from immunoSEQ multiplex PCR, and its TCRdb copy is limited to in-frame clones, with some not included. Of 55,000 to 85,000 clones in the sample, approximately 76% were seen once. The sample in question was peripheral blood, obtained from a patient treated with radiotherapy plus ipilimumab. These receptors originate from a human donor with non-small cell lung cancer whose response to radiotherapy plus ipilimumab could not be evaluated. Some clones in this sample may be carry-over from other donors' samples. CDR3s include the opening cysteine and the closing phenylalanine or tryptophan. D genes are given only for firm matches. Rows give clone size only sometimes, using once, few, many, or a class for an expanded clone.

D,V,size,J,DNA,CDR3
TRBD2,TRBV5-1,.,TRBJ2-3,TGCGCCAGCAGTGTGACTAGCGGGGGAAATACGCAGTATTTT,CASSVTSGGNTQYF
.,TRBV5-4,.,TRBJ2-7,TGTGCCAGCAGCTCGGCTACCTCGACGGGATCCTACGAGCAGTACTTC,CASSSATSTGSYEQYF
.,TRBV7-2,.,TRBJ2-6,TGTGCCAGCAGCCGGGACTTCTCTGGGGCCAACGTCCTGACTTTC,CASSRDFSGANVLTF
TRBD1,TRBV5-1,.,TRBJ1-1,TGCGCCAGCAGCCGCGGGACAGGGGACACTGAAGCTTTCTTT,CASSRGTGDTEAFF
TRBD2,TRBV19,.,TRBJ2-2,TGTGCCAGTAAGGGGGGTCAGCGGGGGGCGAACACCGGGGAGCTGTTTTTT,CASKGGQRGANTGELFF
.,TRBV30,.,TRBJ1-5,TGTGCCTGGAGTGCACAGGAGAATCAGCCCCAGCATTTT,CAWSAQENQPQHF
.,TRBV2,few,TRBJ2-5,TGTGCCAGCAGTCGTTATGAGACCCAGTACTTC,CASSRYETQYF
.,TRBV29-1,.,TRBJ2-1,TGCAGCGTAACAGGCGTCGGGGGAGACAATGAGCAGTTCTTC,CSVTGVGGDNEQFF
TRBD1,TRBV15,.,TRBJ2-1,TGTGCCACCAGCAGAGGGGGGACAGGCTACAATGAGCAGTTCTTC,CATSRGGTGYNEQFF
TRBD1,TRBV28,once,TRBJ2-7,TGTGCCAGCAGTACTCCAGGGGGCACCTACGAGCAGTACTTC,CASSTPGGTYEQYF
.,TRBV11-2,.,TRBJ1-2,TGTGCCAGCAGCCACGGGGAGAACTATGGCTACACCTTC,CASSHGENYGYTF
TRBD1,TRBV6-5,.,TRBJ2-7,TGTGCCAGCACCCCGGGACAGATCAGCTCCTACGAGCAGTACTTC,CASTPGQISSYEQYF
TRBD1,TRBV6-5,.,TRBJ2-3,TGTGCCAGCAGTTTGGGACAGGCAGATACGCAGTATTTT,CASSLGQADTQYF
.,TRBV9,.,TRBJ2-2,TGTGCCAGCAGCGTACAGGGTGTGGGCGCCGGGGAGCTGTTTTTT,CASSVQGVGAGELFF
.,TRBV6-5,.,TRBJ1-1,TGTGCCAGCAGTTACTCAGGGACACTGAACACTGAAGCTTTCTTT,CASSYSGTLNTEAFF
.,TRBV9,.,TRBJ1-3,TGTGCCAGCAGCGTAGAAGGGGCAGGGGATGGCTCTGGAAACACCATATATTTT,CASSVEGAGDGSGNTIYF
.,TRBV5-1,few,TRBJ1-4,TGCGCCAGCAGCCTCACCCGGACAAGTGAAAAACTGTTTTTT,CASSLTRTSEKLFF
TRBD2,TRBV28,few,TRBJ2-3,TGTGCCAGCAGTCCCCCCTCCGGGACTAGCGGGGGGGCAGATACGCAGTATTTT,CASSPPSGTSGGADTQYF
.,TRBV9,.,TRBJ1-1,TGTGCCAGCAGCGGACTCACGGGGGCTGAAGCTTTCTTT,CASSGLTGAEAFF
TRBD1,TRBV6-1,.,TRBJ2-7,TGTGCCAGCAGTTCGGGACAGACCTTGGAGCAGTACTTC,CASSSGQTLEQYF
.,TRBV30,few,TRBJ2-3,TGTGCCTGGAGTGGGCTAGGCGGCACAGATACGCAGTATTTT,CAWSGLGGTDTQYF
TRBD1,TRBV11-1,.,TRBJ2-1,TGTGCCAGCAGCCCCGGACAGGGCCCTGAGCAGTTCTTC,CASSPGQGPEQFF
.,TRBV7-2,.,TRBJ2-7,TGTGCCAGCAGCCCAGGTCTCCTCCCCGGCGAGCAGTACTTC,CASSPGLLPGEQYF
TRBD1,TRBV4-2,.,TRBJ1-2,TGTGCCAGCAGCCAAGATGGGACAGGGAGGGGTGGCTACACCTTC,CASSQDGTGRGGYTF
.,TRBV2,.,TRBJ1-2,TGTGCCAGCAATCGGGAAGAAATCCCCCTCACCTTC,CASNREEIPLTF
.,TRBV2,.,TRBJ1-5,TGTGCCAGCAGCCGCGCATCTAGCAATCAGCCCCAGCATTTT,CASSRASSNQPQHF
.,TRBV9,.,TRBJ1-2,TGTGCCAGCAGCCCCAGGGAGGGATCCTATGGCTACACCTTC,CASSPREGSYGYTF
TRBD2,TRBV27,.,TRBJ2-7,TGTGCCAGCAGTTTTACTAGCGGGGGGAACGAGCAGTACTTC,CASSFTSGGNEQYF
.,TRBV5-6,once,TRBJ1-1,TGTGCCAGCAGCTTGCCACAGGTTGGAGAGAACACTGAAGCTTTCTTT,CASSLPQVGENTEAFF
.,TRBV5-1,.,TRBJ2-7,TGCGCCAGCAGCTTGGATCCAGGGTCCTACGAGCAGTACTTC,CASSLDPGSYEQYF
TRBD1,TRBV5-1,.,TRBJ1-4,TGCGCCAGCAGCTTGGGGACAGGGGGCCGCGAAAAACTGTTTTTT,CASSLGTGGREKLFF
TRBD1,TRBV19,.,TRBJ2-2,TGTGCCAGTAAGCTGGACAGGGGTGTCACCGGGGAGCTGTTTTTT,CASKLDRGVTGELFF
.,TRBV5-1,.,TRBJ2-2,TGCGCCAGCAGCCCGCAACAACAGGGAATCGGGGAGCTGTTTTTT,CASSPQQQGIGELFF
.,TRBV14,few,TRBJ2-5,TGTGCCAGCAGCCAGATGAGGGGGTTGGAGACCCAGTACTTC,CASSQMRGLETQYF
TRBD2,TRBV10-3,.,TRBJ2-3,TGTGCCATCAAGACCGGGACTAGGTCCACAGATACGCAGTATTTT,CAIKTGTRSTDTQYF
.,TRBV6-5,.,TRBJ2-7,TGTGCCAGCAGTTACCAGGGGGGCGAGCAGTACTTC,CASSYQGGEQYF